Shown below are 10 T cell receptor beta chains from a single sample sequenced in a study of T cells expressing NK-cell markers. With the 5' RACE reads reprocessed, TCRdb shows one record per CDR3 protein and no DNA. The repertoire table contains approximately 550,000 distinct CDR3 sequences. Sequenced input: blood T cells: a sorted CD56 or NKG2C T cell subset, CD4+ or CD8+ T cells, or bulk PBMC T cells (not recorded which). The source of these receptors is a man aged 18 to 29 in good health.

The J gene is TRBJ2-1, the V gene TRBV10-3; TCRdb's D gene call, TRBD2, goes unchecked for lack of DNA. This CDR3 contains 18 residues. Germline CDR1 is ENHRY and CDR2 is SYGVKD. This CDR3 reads CAISESKRPDRSYNEQFF.

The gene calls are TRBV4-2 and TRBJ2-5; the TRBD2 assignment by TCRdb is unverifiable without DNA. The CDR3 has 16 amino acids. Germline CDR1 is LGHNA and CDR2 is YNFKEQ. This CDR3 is CASSQVARGAQETQYF.

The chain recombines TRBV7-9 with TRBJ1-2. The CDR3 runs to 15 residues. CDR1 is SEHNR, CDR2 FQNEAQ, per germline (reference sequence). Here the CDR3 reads CASRLWGAGLYGYTF.

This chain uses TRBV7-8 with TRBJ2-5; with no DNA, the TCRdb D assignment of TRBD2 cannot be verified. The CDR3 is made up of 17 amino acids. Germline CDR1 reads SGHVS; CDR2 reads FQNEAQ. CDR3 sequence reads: CASSLRLAGGRGETQYF.

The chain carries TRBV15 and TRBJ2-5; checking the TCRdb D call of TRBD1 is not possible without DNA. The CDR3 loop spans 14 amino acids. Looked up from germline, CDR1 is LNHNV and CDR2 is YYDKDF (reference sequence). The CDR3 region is CATSSEQGAKTQYF.

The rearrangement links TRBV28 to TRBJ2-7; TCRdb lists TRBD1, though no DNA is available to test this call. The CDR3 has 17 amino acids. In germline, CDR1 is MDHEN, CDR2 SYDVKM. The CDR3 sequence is CASSHNRDRGRVYEQYF.

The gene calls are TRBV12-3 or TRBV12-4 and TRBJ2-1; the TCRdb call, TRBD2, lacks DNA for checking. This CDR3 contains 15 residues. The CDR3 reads CASSYLAGVFNEQFF.

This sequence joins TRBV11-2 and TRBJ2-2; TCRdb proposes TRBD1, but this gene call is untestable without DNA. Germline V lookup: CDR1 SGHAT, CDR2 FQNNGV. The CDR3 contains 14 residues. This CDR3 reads CASRDQGFGGELFF.

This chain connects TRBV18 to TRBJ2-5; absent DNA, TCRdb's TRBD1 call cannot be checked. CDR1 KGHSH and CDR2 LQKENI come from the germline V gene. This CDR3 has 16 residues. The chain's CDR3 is CASTTDRGLNQETQYF.

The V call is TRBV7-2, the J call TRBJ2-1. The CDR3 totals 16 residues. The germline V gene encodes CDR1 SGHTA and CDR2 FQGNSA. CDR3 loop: CASSPWTGASYNEQFF.